This T cell receptor beta chain was obtained from a study of blood T cell repertoires in COVID-19. For the study at large: T cells, B-cell-depleted T cells, or PBMCs supplied cDNA or gDNA.

Some clones are missing from TCRdb's copy, which holds only in-frame ones; the method was immunoSEQ multiplex PCR. The data hold 200,000 to 250,000 clones, with roughly 86% observed a single time. The germline V gene encodes CDR1 LGHNA and CDR2 YNFKEQ. This CDR3 region has 17 residues. V gave up 1 base and J gave up 4 bases; unmatched junction bases: 10. Source material: peripheral blood. The genes are TRBV4-2 and TRBJ1-5; 7 bases map to TRBD1. The source is a man aged 50 or older with acute or convalescent COVID-19. In DNA, the CDR3 is TGTGCCAGCAGCCAAGCGGAGACAGGGAAGGAAAATCAGCCCCAGCATTTT. As protein: CASSQAETGKENQPQHF.